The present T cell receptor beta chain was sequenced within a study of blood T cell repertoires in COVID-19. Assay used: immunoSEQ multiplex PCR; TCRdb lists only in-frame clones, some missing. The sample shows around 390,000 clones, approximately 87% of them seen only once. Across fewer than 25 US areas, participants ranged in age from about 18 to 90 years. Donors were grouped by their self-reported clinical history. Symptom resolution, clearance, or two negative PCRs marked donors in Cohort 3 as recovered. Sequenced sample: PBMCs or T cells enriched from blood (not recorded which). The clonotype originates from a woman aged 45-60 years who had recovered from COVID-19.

The CDR3 protein is CASSRGGDRVNTGELFF. The CDR3 DNA follows: TGTGCCAGCAGCCGGGGAGGGGACAGGGTTAACACCGGGGAGCTGTTTTTT. The genes are TRBV7-3 and TRBJ2-2; 9 bases are shared with TRBD1. CDR3 length: 17 amino acids. Germline trimming cut 5 bases from V and 2 bases from J; bases unmatched to any gene: 9. Looked up from germline, CDR1 is SGHTA and CDR2 is FQGTGA.